What follows is one T cell receptor beta chain and its context. The data derive from a study of CD8 T cells in Susac syndrome. Random hexamers were used to reverse transcribe the RNA input (roughly 0.5 to 1 ug). Across 54 Vbeta and 13 Jbeta, immunoSEQ multiplex PCR amplified TCR beta CDR3. TCRdb reanalysed the immunoSEQ multiplex PCR reads using MiXCR and keeps one entry per CDR3 protein. The data hold roughly 150,000 distinct CDR3 sequences, with approximately 95% observed a single time. V was pared by 0 bases and J by 7 bases, with 17 bases of the junction left unmatched. The CDR3 runs to 18 residues. CDR1 and CDR2 from the germline V gene are SQVTM and ANQGSEA. Under recently defined diagnostic criteria, the patients with Susac syndrome qualified as having definite or probable disease.

The gene calls are TRBV29-1 and TRBJ2-3, with TRBD1 identical over 9 bases. Material for sequencing was CD8+ T cells from PBMCs. This TCR was recovered from a human donor with Susac syndrome. This CDR3 is CSVEDSGTGQNNPYTQYF. Written as DNA, the CDR3 is TGCAGCGTTGAAGACTCCGGGACAGGGCAGAATAACCCATATACGCAGTATTTT.